The entry below describes one TCR beta chain. Its antigen is still unknown. Trimming took 7 bases from V and 4 from J; bases not matched to a gene: 6. Germline V gene lookup returns CDR1 SQVTM and CDR2 ANQGSEA. The CDR3 is made up of 12 amino acids. TCR beta CDR3 sequences were amplified from RNA transcripts. The TCR CDR3 was amplified in a first-round RT-PCR using the HTBI primer set. One entry per CDR3 protein results from TCRdb running MiXCR on the multiplex PCR reads. The table shows 500,000 to 550,000 distinct CDR3 sequences, with 15% to 20% occurring only once. Patients affected by ophthalmopathy presented a Clinical Activity Score of at least 3, a NOSPECS grade of at least 4, and disease duration below 3 months. These data belong to a study of T cells in Graves' hyperthyroidism and ophthalmopathy. On the study more broadly: The blood sample was taken at first diagnosis, before treatment began.

Study-wide results and caveats: Progression to ophthalmopathy was predicted a median of 6.5 months early. Most thyroid clonotypes expanded above 0.001 were also detected in blood.

The genes are TRBV29-1 and TRBJ2-5; TRBD1 agrees at 7 bases. This clonotype originated in a man in his forties with Graves' ophthalmopathy. The sample taken for sequencing was blood. The CDR3 DNA follows: TGCAGCGCTGTGACAGGGTTAGAGACCCAGTACTTC. Protein product: CSAVTGLETQYF.